This T cell receptor beta chain was obtained from a study of T cell responses to AZD1222 COVID-19 vaccine. The study, taken as a whole, reports: Seropositive status at baseline applied to only a handful of AZD1222 recipients. Clonal diversity may have been underestimated, and the donors were mostly white British, with more females than males. As reported, nearly half of all spike-specific TCRs target variant regions that are unmutated.

The assay was immunoSEQ multiplex PCR, and TCRdb's table has in-frame clones only and misses some. The sample has around 150,000 clones, roughly 90% seen once. As for this clone: Its matching antigen is unknown.

The ends were cut back, 1 base at V and 10 bases at J, with 17 bases in the middle. Germline V gene data show CDR1 as MGHRA and CDR2 as YSYEKL. This CDR3 contains 15 residues. The specimen comprised peripheral blood, sampled on day 0 of AZD1222 vaccination. The receptor's source is an adult in good health. This chain uses TRBV4-1 with TRBJ2-1, with no clear D. This CDR3 reads CASSQGGGPLEEQFF. DNA for the CDR3: TGCGCCAGCAGCCAAGGCGGCGGCCCCTTGGAGGAGCAGTTCTTC.